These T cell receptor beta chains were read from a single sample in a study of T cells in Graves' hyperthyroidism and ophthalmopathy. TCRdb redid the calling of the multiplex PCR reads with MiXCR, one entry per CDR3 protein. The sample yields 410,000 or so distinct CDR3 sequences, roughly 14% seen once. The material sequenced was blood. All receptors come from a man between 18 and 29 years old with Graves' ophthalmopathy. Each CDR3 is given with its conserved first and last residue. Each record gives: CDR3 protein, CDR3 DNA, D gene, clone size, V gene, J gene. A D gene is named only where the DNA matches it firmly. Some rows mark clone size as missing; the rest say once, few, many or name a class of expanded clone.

CDR3: CASSFGGGSFYEQYF
DNA: TGTGCCAGCAGCTTCGGGGGAGGGTCCTTTTACGAGCAGTACTTC
D: TRBD2
size: many
V: TRBV7-9
J: TRBJ2-7

CDR3: CASSLEVAGSTDTQYF
DNA: TGCGCCAGCAGCTTGGAAGTAGCGGGCAGCACAGATACGCAGTATTTT
D: TRBD2
size: many
V: TRBV5-1
J: TRBJ2-3

CDR3: CASSSRAGETQYF
DNA: TGTGCCAGCAGTTCCCGGGCGGGAGAGACCCAGTACTTC
D: NA
size: few
V: TRBV27
J: TRBJ2-5

CDR3: CASSPPHGASGSSDTQYF
DNA: TGTGCCAGCAGCCCCCCCCACGGAGCTAGCGGGAGCTCAGATACGCAGTATTTT
D: TRBD2
size: many
V: TRBV7-8
J: TRBJ2-3

CDR3: CASSFSARGGETQYF
DNA: TGTGCCAGCAGCTTCTCAGCCAGGGGGGGAGAGACCCAGTACTTC
D: NA
size: many
V: TRBV7-9
J: TRBJ2-5

CDR3: CASSRRPVNTGELFF
DNA: TGTGCCAGCTCACGGCGGCCCGTGAACACCGGGGAGCTGTTTTTT
D: NA
size: many
V: TRBV18
J: TRBJ2-2

CDR3: CASSQTEVNEKLFF
DNA: TGTGCCAGCAGCCAGACCGAGGTTAATGAAAAACTGTTTTTT
D: NA
size: many
V: TRBV3-1
J: TRBJ1-4

CDR3: CASRGQGTGELFF
DNA: TGTGCCAGCAGGGGACAGGGAACCGGGGAGCTGTTTTTT
D: TRBD1
size: many
V: TRBV12-3/TRBV12-4
J: TRBJ2-2

CDR3: CANGQSESYEQYF
DNA: TGTGCCAACGGACAGTCCGAGTCCTACGAGCAGTACTTC
D: NA
size: NA
V: TRBV6-7
J: TRBJ2-7

CDR3: CASKILASVGELFF
DNA: TGTGCCAGCAAAATCCTGGCGTCCGTGGGGGAACTGTTTTTT
D: NA
size: NA
V: TRBV6-1
J: TRBJ1-4

CDR3: CASSLGAGSGTGELFF
DNA: TGTGCCAGCAGCTTAGGTGCGGGTAGCGGGACCGGGGAGCTGTTTTTT
D: TRBD2
size: NA
V: TRBV11-2
J: TRBJ2-2

CDR3: CASSIASDTQYF
DNA: TGTGCCAGTAGTATAGCATCAGATACGCAGTATTTT
D: NA
size: few
V: TRBV19
J: TRBJ2-3

CDR3: CASSGTGREKLFF
DNA: TGTGCCAGCAGCGGGACAGGACGCGAAAAACTGTTTTTT
D: TRBD1
size: many
V: TRBV12-3/TRBV12-4
J: TRBJ1-4

CDR3: CASSQSTSGYQETQYF
DNA: TGTGCCAGCAGCCAAAGTACTAGCGGGTACCAAGAGACCCAGTACTTC
D: TRBD2
size: NA
V: TRBV3-1
J: TRBJ2-5

CDR3: CASSFGVQETQYF
DNA: TGTGCCAGCAGCTTCGGGGTTCAAGAGACCCAGTACTTC
D: NA
size: many
V: TRBV7-9
J: TRBJ2-5

CDR3: CSVGTGNTEAFF
DNA: TGCAGCGTGGGGACAGGAAACACTGAAGCTTTCTTT
D: TRBD1
size: many
V: TRBV29-1
J: TRBJ1-1

CDR3: CASSLAGAVGELFF
DNA: TGTGCCAGCAGCTTAGCGGGAGCGGTCGGGGAGCTGTTTTTT
D: TRBD2
size: NA
V: TRBV7-3
J: TRBJ2-2

CDR3: CASSLTSGELFF
DNA: TGTGCCAGCAGCTTGACTAGCGGGGAGCTGTTTTTT
D: NA
size: many
V: TRBV7-9
J: TRBJ2-2

CDR3: CASSLTSGGTYEQYF
DNA: TGTGCCAGCAGCCTCACTAGCGGGGGAACCTACGAGCAGTACTTC
D: TRBD2
size: many
V: TRBV7-2
J: TRBJ2-7

CDR3: CASSPPGRGNGELFF
DNA: TGCGCCAGCAGCCCTCCCGGCAGGGGGAACGGGGAGCTGTTTTTT
D: TRBD1
size: many
V: TRBV5-1
J: TRBJ2-2

CDR3: CASSPGPGPAGGEQYF
DNA: TGTGCCAGCAGCCCGGGTCCCGGCCCAGCGGGAGGCGAGCAGTACTTC
D: TRBD2
size: few
V: TRBV5-5
J: TRBJ2-7

CDR3: CSASGTGNYEQYF
DNA: TGCAGTGCTAGTGGGACAGGGAACTACGAGCAGTACTTC
D: TRBD1
size: many
V: TRBV20-1
J: TRBJ2-7

CDR3: CANKPGQDNQPQHF
DNA: TGCGCCAACAAACCGGGACAGGACAATCAGCCCCAGCATTTT
D: TRBD1
size: few
V: TRBV5-1
J: TRBJ1-5

CDR3: CASSEGGYEQYF
DNA: TGTGCCAGCAGTGAAGGTGGCTACGAGCAGTACTTC
D: NA
size: many
V: TRBV2
J: TRBJ2-7

CDR3: CARRPGTEGYTF
DNA: TGTGCCAGACGTCCAGGGACGGAGGGCTACACCTTC
D: NA
size: few
V: TRBV6-1
J: TRBJ1-2

CDR3: CASSQERGRGYGYTF
DNA: TGCGCCAGCAGCCAAGAGCGGGGACGTGGCTATGGCTACACCTTC
D: NA
size: few
V: TRBV4-1
J: TRBJ1-2

CDR3: CASSYGGGAQETQYF
DNA: TGTGCCAGCAGTTACGGCGGGGGGGCCCAAGAGACCCAGTACTTC
D: TRBD2
size: many
V: TRBV6-5
J: TRBJ2-5

CDR3: CASSYGRGSSYNEQFF
DNA: TGCGCCAGCAGCTATGGTCGGGGGAGCTCCTACAATGAGCAGTTCTTC
D: NA
size: many
V: TRBV5-1
J: TRBJ2-1

CDR3: CATSTPQGMGTEAFF
DNA: TGTGCCACCAGCACCCCGCAGGGGATGGGCACTGAAGCTTTCTTT
D: NA
size: NA
V: TRBV15
J: TRBJ1-1

CDR3: CASSSGLRSGNTIYF
DNA: TGTGCCAGCAGCTCAGGGCTACGCTCTGGAAACACCATATATTTT
D: NA
size: many
V: TRBV3-1
J: TRBJ1-3

CDR3: CASSPDLAKNIQYF
DNA: TGCGCCAGCAGCCCGGACTTAGCCAAAAACATTCAGTACTTC
D: NA
size: many
V: TRBV5-1
J: TRBJ2-4

CDR3: CASSILPGGIFYEQFF
DNA: TGTGCCAGTAGTATCCTTCCGGGAGGGATTTTCTATGAGCAGTTCTTC
D: TRBD2
size: NA
V: TRBV19
J: TRBJ2-1

CDR3: CASKSSDYEQYF
DNA: TGTGCCAGCAAATCTAGCGACTACGAGCAGTACTTC
D: NA
size: many
V: TRBV27
J: TRBJ2-7

CDR3: CAISDERGSNGYTF
DNA: TGTGCCATCAGTGATGAGAGGGGTTCAAATGGCTACACCTTC
D: NA
size: few
V: TRBV10-3
J: TRBJ1-2

CDR3: CSARDWGADYGYTF
DNA: TGCAGTGCTAGAGATTGGGGGGCTGACTATGGCTACACCTTC
D: NA
size: many
V: TRBV20-1
J: TRBJ1-2

CDR3: CASSSPYGYTF
DNA: TGTGCCAGCAGTTCCCCCTATGGCTACACCTTC
D: NA
size: many
V: TRBV6-1
J: TRBJ1-2

CDR3: CASSFGFETQYF
DNA: TGCGCCAGCAGCTTCGGGTTCGAGACCCAGTACTTC
D: NA
size: many
V: TRBV5-1
J: TRBJ2-5

CDR3: CASSLNGDRTDTQYF
DNA: TGTGCCAGCAGCTTAAACGGGGACCGCACAGATACGCAGTATTTT
D: NA
size: NA
V: TRBV11-1
J: TRBJ2-3

CDR3: CASTTDGYQPQHF
DNA: TGCGCCAGCACTACGGACGGTTATCAGCCCCAGCATTTT
D: NA
size: many
V: TRBV10-2
J: TRBJ1-5

CDR3: CASSHRQGASTGELFF
DNA: TGTGCCAGCAGCCATAGGCAGGGGGCATCCACCGGGGAGCTGTTTTTT
D: TRBD1
size: NA
V: TRBV3-1
J: TRBJ2-2

CDR3: CASSGARDRGNSPLHF
DNA: TGTGCCAGCAGTGGTGCCCGGGACAGGGGGAATTCACCCCTCCACTTT
D: TRBD1
size: NA
V: TRBV6-1
J: TRBJ1-6

CDR3: CASSLVLAENNEQFF
DNA: TGTGCCAGCAGCTTAGTACTAGCGGAGAACAATGAGCAGTTCTTC
D: TRBD2
size: many
V: TRBV7-2
J: TRBJ2-1

CDR3: CASSLLGQGGSGELFF
DNA: TGTGCCAGCAGCTTGCTGGGACAGGGAGGATCCGGGGAGCTGTTTTTT
D: TRBD1
size: NA
V: TRBV5-6
J: TRBJ2-2

CDR3: CSANKDRSNQPQHF
DNA: TGCAGTGCTAACAAAGACAGGAGCAATCAGCCCCAGCATTTT
D: NA
size: many
V: TRBV20-1
J: TRBJ1-5

CDR3: CSVLGLYYEQYF
DNA: TGCAGCGTTCTTGGACTCTACTACGAGCAGTACTTC
D: NA
size: few
V: TRBV29-1
J: TRBJ2-7

CDR3: CASSFRGQLGYGYTF
DNA: TGTGCCAGCAGTTTCAGGGGGCAGCTTGGCTATGGCTACACCTTC
D: TRBD1
size: many
V: TRBV2
J: TRBJ1-2

CDR3: CATSPGTSGTLRGSYEQYF
DNA: TGTGCCACCAGCCCGGGGACTAGCGGGACCCTACGGGGCTCCTACGAGCAGTACTTC
D: TRBD2
size: many
V: TRBV15
J: TRBJ2-7

CDR3: CASSPTAGGREPQHF
DNA: TGTGCCAGCTCACCCACCGCGGGGGGCAGGGAGCCCCAGCATTTT
D: NA
size: many
V: TRBV18
J: TRBJ1-5

CDR3: CASSLGGPLSNQLQHF
DNA: TGTGCCAGCAGCTTAGGCGGGCCGCTTAGCAATCAGCTCCAGCATTTT
D: NA
size: few
V: TRBV13
J: TRBJ1-5

CDR3: CASSYSSGGSSDTQYF
DNA: TGTGCCAGCAGTTACAGTAGCGGGGGCTCGTCAGATACGCAGTATTTT
D: TRBD2
size: NA
V: TRBV6-5
J: TRBJ2-3

CDR3: CASSPNRQFQETQYF
DNA: TGTGCCAGCAGTCCAAATAGACAGTTCCAAGAGACCCAGTACTTC
D: NA
size: NA
V: TRBV27
J: TRBJ2-5

CDR3: CASGLYRRLTYEQYF
DNA: TGTGCTAGTGGTTTGTACAGGAGGTTAACCTACGAGCAGTACTTC
D: NA
size: many
V: TRBV12-5
J: TRBJ2-7

CDR3: CASSERPGTVYGYTF
DNA: TGTGCCAGTAGTGAGCGCCCCGGGACGGTCTATGGCTACACCTTC
D: NA
size: NA
V: TRBV19
J: TRBJ1-2

CDR3: CASSLGASGGQETQYF
DNA: TGTGCCAGCAGCTTAGGGGCTAGCGGGGGTCAAGAGACCCAGTACTTC
D: TRBD2
size: many
V: TRBV7-9
J: TRBJ2-5